This T cell receptor (beta chain) was captured in a study of T cells in Graves' hyperthyroidism and ophthalmopathy. About the study: Peripheral blood specimens were obtained at initial diagnosis, prior to any treatment. Study outcomes and limitations: Most expanded thyroid clonotypes above 0.001 recurred in blood.

Template material for amplifying TCR beta CDR3 regions consisted of RNA transcripts. Using the HTBI primer set, a first-round RT-PCR was run on the TCR CDR3. Via MiXCR, TCRdb re-called the multiplex PCR reads, giving one row per CDR3 protein. Of about 680,000 distinct CDR3 sequences in the sample, approximately 40% were seen once. Reasons for excluding patients were uncontrolled infection, other autoimmune disease, pregnancy or lactation. The CDR3 is made up of 14 amino acids. Looked up from germline, CDR1 is DFQATT and CDR2 is SNEGSKA (reference sequence). V shed 5 bases and J 5 bases; nucleotides not matched to a gene: 11. Comment on this clonotype: Its antigen is as yet unknown.

Sequenced material: blood. The receptor was isolated from a woman in her thirties or forties with Graves' hyperthyroidism. V is TRBV20-1 and J is TRBJ2-7; 8 positions match TRBD2. This CDR3 reads CSASTGGRQNEQYF. As DNA, the CDR3 is TGCAGTGCTTCGACTGGCGGGAGGCAAAACGAGCAGTACTTC.